Following are 15 T cell receptor beta chains from one sample sequenced in a study of T cells in Graves' hyperthyroidism and ophthalmopathy. Researchers amplified the TCR beta CDR3 regions from RNA transcripts. Using the HTBI primer set, a first-round RT-PCR was run on the TCR CDR3. Each CDR3 protein gets one entry after TCRdb re-called the multiplex PCR reads with MiXCR. The sample yields some 370,000 distinct CDR3 sequences, around 15% seen once. Input material: blood. The source of these receptors is a middle-aged man with Graves' ophthalmopathy.

This clonotype was seen ten or more times. V is TRBV9 and J is TRBJ2-5; D uncertain. The CDR3 length is 13 residues. Per the germline V gene, CDR1 is SGDLS and CDR2 is YYNGEE. V was cut by 0 bases and J by 2 bases, with 5 bases left in between. CDR3 residues: CASSVAQQETQYF. The CDR3 DNA sequence: TGTGCCAGCAGCGTAGCACAGCAAGAGACCCAGTACTTC.

There are many counts of this clonotype. The chain is built from TRBV2 and TRBJ2-2; TRBD1 or TRBD2 may be the D gene (7 bases each). The germline V and J ends were trimmed by 4 bases and 3 bases, with 12 bases remaining between them. The germline gives CDR1 SNHLY, CDR2 FYNNEI. The CDR3 runs 15 residues. As DNA, the CDR3 is TGTGCCAGCAGTGGGTCAGGGGGGGACACCGGGGAGCTGTTTTTT. Its protein is CASSGSGGDTGELFF.

There are a few counts of this clonotype. The genes are TRBV20-1 and TRBJ2-2; TRBD2 aligns across 7 bases. The CDR3 is 14 amino acids. Germline CDR1 DFQATT, CDR2 SNEGSKA (reference sequence). Germline trimming cut 5 bases from V and 1 base from J; bases unmatched to any gene: 4. The DNA for the CDR3 is TGCAGTGCTGCCCCTAGCGGGAACACCGGGGAGCTGTTTTTT. Protein: CSAAPSGNTGELFF.

Comment on this clonotype: Since a much larger clone is just one base distant, this may be a read error. V usage is TRBV7-3 and J usage is TRBJ2-1, with D unclear. V lost 7 bases to trimming and J lost 8 bases, with 12 bases between them. The CDR3 has 12 amino acids. Germline CDR1 reads SGHTA; CDR2 reads FQGTGA. In DNA form, the CDR3 reads TGTGCCAGCAACTCTCCCGGGCATGAGCAGTTCTTC. It codes for CASNSPGHEQFF.

This clonotype was detected many times. The chain recombines TRBV13 with TRBJ2-2; 8 nucleotides match TRBD1. This CDR3 region has 14 residues. Looked up from germline, CDR1 is PRHDT and CDR2 is FYEKMQ (reference sequence). Losses at the gene ends were 8 bases for V and 4 bases for J; bases not matched to a gene: 6. The CDR3 nucleotides are TGTGCCAGCGGCGGACAGGGTGGCACCGGGGAGCTGTTTTTT. Its protein product is CASGGQGGTGELFF.

The chain carries TRBV5-1 and TRBJ2-5; TRBD1 matches 9 bases. Germline V CDR1 and CDR2: SGHRS, YFSETQ. This CDR3 contains 15 residues. V was clipped by 2 bases and J by 2 bases; unmatched bases: 4. CDR3 sequence: CASSLTGTGQETQYF. As DNA, the CDR3 is TGCGCCAGCAGCTTAACCGGGACAGGGCAAGAGACCCAGTACTTC.

This clonotype was counted a few times. This rearrangement joins TRBV20-1 to TRBJ2-2; 9 bases fit TRBD2. This CDR3 spans 15 amino acids. Germline CDR1 DFQATT, CDR2 SNEGSKA (reference sequence). For the CDR3, the DNA is TGCAGCGCGGACCGTGCGGGAGGGCGCACCGGGGAGCTGTTTTTT. This codes for CSADRAGGRTGELFF.

This clonotype was picked up a small number of times. At one end, the junction sequence differs from germline, possibly due to a read error. The chain is built from TRBV20-1 and TRBJ2-1, with D hard to call. There are 12 residues in the CDR3. Per the germline V gene, CDR1 is DFQATT and CDR2 is SNEGSKA (reference sequence). This CDR3 reads CSAGFGYNEQLF. The CDR3 DNA reads TGCAGTGCTGGATTCGGGTACAATGAGCAGCTCTTC.

This clonotype was observed at least ten times. The chain uses TRBV19 and TRBJ2-7, with TRBD1 identical over 9 bases. This CDR3 contains 15 residues. The V gene's germline CDR1 is LNHDA and CDR2 SQIVND (reference sequence). Trimming at V came to 7 bases and at J to 2 bases, leaving 9 bases not matched to a gene. The CDR3, as DNA: TGTGCCAGTAAGACGACGGGACAGGGAACCTACGAGCAGTACTTC. Translation: CASKTTGQGTYEQYF.

CDR3 region: CASSAQLAADYNEQFF. The CDR3 DNA is TGTGCCAGCAGCGCCCAACTAGCGGCAGACTACAATGAGCAGTTCTTC. The chain employs TRBV9 and TRBJ2-1; TRBD2 matches 8 bases. Germline V CDR1 and CDR2: SGDLS, YYNGEE. V lost 3 bases and J lost 3; bases outside the gene matches: 8. There are 16 residues in the CDR3.

This chain uses TRBV6-2 or TRBV6-3 with TRBJ2-6, with TRBD1 matching over 9 bases. V was pared by 6 bases and J by 4 bases, with 7 bases of the junction left unmatched. This CDR3 has 16 amino acids. The germline V gene encodes CDR1 MNHEY and CDR2 SVGEGT. CDR3 DNA: TGTGCCAGCAGGGGGGACAGGGTAACCGGGGCCAACGTCCTGACTTTC. It translates to CASRGDRVTGANVLTF.

This clonotype was seen at least ten times. The chain carries TRBV18 and TRBJ2-3; 7 positions match TRBD1. Per germline, CDR1 KGHSH and CDR2 LQKENI. V gave up 0 bases and J gave up 2 bases; unmatched junction bases: 5. The CDR3 has 16 amino acids. CDR3 residues: CASSPPVGGATDTQYF. In nucleotides, the CDR3 is TGTGCCAGCTCACCACCGGTAGGGGGCGCCACAGATACGCAGTATTTT.

The chain has TRBV20-1 and TRBJ2-2; 7 bases fit TRBD2. This CDR3 contains 16 residues. Germline lookup yields CDR1 DFQATT and CDR2 SNEGSKA (reference sequence). The junction had 9 bases not matched to a gene; V was cut back by 3 bases and J by 2 bases. CDR3 region: CSASLAGVFNTGELFF. In nucleotides, the CDR3 is TGCAGTGCTAGCCTTGCGGGAGTCTTCAACACCGGGGAGCTGTTTTTT.

This clonotype was found many times. CDR3 coding DNA: TGCAGTGCCGGACTAGCGGGAGGGCCGGGGGAGCAGTACTTC. It codes for CSAGLAGGPGEQYF. The chain employs TRBV20-1 and TRBJ2-7, with TRBD2 matching over 15 bases. Germline V gene lookup returns CDR1 DFQATT and CDR2 SNEGSKA (reference sequence). The CDR3 is 14 amino acids. The V and J ends lost 6 bases and 7 bases, in that order; junction bases with no gene match: 7.

This clonotype was seen at least ten times. The chain links TRBV2 to TRBJ2-6, with 11 bases lining up with TRBD1. Per the germline V gene, CDR1 is SNHLY and CDR2 is FYNNEI. The CDR3 spans 16 residues. Losses at the gene ends were 6 bases for V and 2 bases for J; bases not matched to a gene: 3. This CDR3 reads CASSPGQGAGANVLTF. Written as DNA, the CDR3 is TGTGCCAGCAGCCCGGGACAGGGGGCTGGGGCCAACGTCCTGACTTTC.